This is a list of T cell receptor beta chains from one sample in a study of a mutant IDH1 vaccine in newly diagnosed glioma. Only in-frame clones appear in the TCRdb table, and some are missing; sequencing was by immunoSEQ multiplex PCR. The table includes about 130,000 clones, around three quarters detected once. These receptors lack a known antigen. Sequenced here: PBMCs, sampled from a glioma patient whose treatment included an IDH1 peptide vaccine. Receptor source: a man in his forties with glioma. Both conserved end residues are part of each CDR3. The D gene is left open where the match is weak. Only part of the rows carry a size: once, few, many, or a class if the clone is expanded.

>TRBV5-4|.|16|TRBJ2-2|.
CASSPYRGANTGELFF
TGTGCCAGCAGCCCATATCGGGGGGCTAACACCGGGGAGCTGTTTTTT
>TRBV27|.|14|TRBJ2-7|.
CASSYGRKNYEQYF
TGTGCCAGCAGTTATGGGCGGAAGAACTACGAGCAGTACTTC
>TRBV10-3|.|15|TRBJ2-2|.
CAISDLQGVTGELFF
TGTGCCATCAGTGATCTTCAGGGAGTCACCGGGGAGCTGTTTTTT
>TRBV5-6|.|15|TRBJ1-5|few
CASSLGPGGNQPQHF
TGTGCCAGCAGCTTGGGTCCCGGGGGCAATCAGCCCCAGCATTTT
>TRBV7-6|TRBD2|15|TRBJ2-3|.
CASSFSSGAGDTQYF
TGTGCCAGCAGCTTCAGTAGCGGGGCGGGGGATACGCAGTATTTT
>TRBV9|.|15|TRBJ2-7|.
CASSVGGRVGHEQYF
TGTGCCAGCAGCGTAGGTGGCAGGGTGGGCCACGAGCAGTACTTC
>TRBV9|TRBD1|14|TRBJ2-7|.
CASSTRQGPYEQYF
TGTGCCAGCAGCACTCGACAGGGACCCTACGAGCAGTACTTC
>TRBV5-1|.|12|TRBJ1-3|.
CASSLRGDTIYF
TGCGCCAGCAGCTTGAGGGGTGACACCATATATTTT
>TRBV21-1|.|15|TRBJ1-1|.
CATPPIPGPGTEAFF
TGTGCCACCCCCCCGATTCCAGGGCCTGGGACTGAAGCTTTCTTT
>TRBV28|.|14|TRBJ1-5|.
CASRLLNSNQPQHF
TGTGCCAGCAGGTTACTGAATAGCAATCAGCCCCAGCATTTT
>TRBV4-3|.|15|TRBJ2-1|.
CASKRGLSSYNEQFF
TGCGCCAGCAAGCGCGGGTTAAGCTCCTACAATGAGCAGTTCTTC
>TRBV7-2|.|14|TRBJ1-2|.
CASSLGWQGRSYTF
TGTGCCAGCAGCTTAGGTTGGCAGGGGAGGAGCTACACCTTC
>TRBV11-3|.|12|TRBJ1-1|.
CASSASNTEAFF
TGTGCCAGCAGCGCCTCAAACACTGAAGCTTTCTTT
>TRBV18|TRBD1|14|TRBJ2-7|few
CASSRGQGPYEQYF
TGTGCCAGCTCACGGGGACAGGGCCCCTACGAGCAGTACTTC
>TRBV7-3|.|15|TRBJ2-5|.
CASSPQGGRGETQYF
TGTGCCAGCAGCCCCCAGGGGGGGAGGGGAGAGACCCAGTACTTC
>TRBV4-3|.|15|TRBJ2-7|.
CASSQRGVPVYEQYF
TGCGCCAGCAGCCAACGAGGGGTCCCGGTCTACGAGCAGTACTTC
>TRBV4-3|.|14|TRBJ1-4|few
CASSQRRQTDMLFF
TGCGCCAGCAGCCAGCGTCGACAGACTGATATGCTGTTTTTT
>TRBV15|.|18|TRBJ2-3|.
CATSRDRRVTRAPDTQYF
TGTGCCACCAGCAGAGATAGGAGGGTGACTAGGGCCCCGGATACGCAGTATTTT